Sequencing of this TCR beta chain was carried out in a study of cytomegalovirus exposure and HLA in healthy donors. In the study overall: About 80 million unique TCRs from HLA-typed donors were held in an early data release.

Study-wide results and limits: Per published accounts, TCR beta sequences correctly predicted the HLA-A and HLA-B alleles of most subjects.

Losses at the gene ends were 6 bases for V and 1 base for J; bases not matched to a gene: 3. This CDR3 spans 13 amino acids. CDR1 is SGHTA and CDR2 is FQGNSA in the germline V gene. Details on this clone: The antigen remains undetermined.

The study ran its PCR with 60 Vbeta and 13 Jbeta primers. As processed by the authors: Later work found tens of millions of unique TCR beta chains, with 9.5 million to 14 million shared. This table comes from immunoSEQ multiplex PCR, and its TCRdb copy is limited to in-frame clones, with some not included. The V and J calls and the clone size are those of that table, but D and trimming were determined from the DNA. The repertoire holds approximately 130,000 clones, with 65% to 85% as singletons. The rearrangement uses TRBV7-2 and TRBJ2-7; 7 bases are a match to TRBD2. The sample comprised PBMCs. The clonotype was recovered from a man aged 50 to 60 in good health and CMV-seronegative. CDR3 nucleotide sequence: TGTGCCAGCAGGGAAGCGGGATCCTACGAGCAGTACTTC. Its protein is CASREAGSYEQYF.